These 12 T cell receptor beta chains were sequenced from one sample in a study of blood T cells in healthy people across ages. Alongside a J-beta primer mix, a sample-barcoded 5' primer served in a second PCR lasting about 7 to 12 cycles. TCRdb called the 5' RACE reads again in MiXCR, with one record for every CDR3 protein. The sample carries about 1.1 million distinct CDR3 sequences, roughly two fifths recorded once. The sample comprised blood. The receptors originated from a man between 18 and 35 years old in good health.

Regarding this clonotype: One junction end disagrees with the germline gene, perhaps due to a read error. This rearrangement joins TRBV6-5 to TRBJ2-7, with TRBD2 identical over 7 bases. This CDR3 is 14 amino acids long. Germline CDR1 and CDR2: MNHEY and SVGAGI. CDR3 sequence reads: CASSYGRDSCEQYF. DNA of the CDR3: TGTGCCAGCAGTTACGGGAGGGACTCCTGCGAGCAGTACTTC.

In this sample, this clonotype turned up a few times. The V call is TRBV7-2, the J call TRBJ1-5; unclear D gene. The CDR3 runs 13 residues. Per germline, CDR1 SGHTA and CDR2 FQGNSA. Trimming took off 4 bases at V and 9 bases at J, with 13 bases between the two ends. For the CDR3, the DNA is TGTGCCAGCAGCTCCGACTCCATTGGGCCCCAGCATTTT. It encodes CASSSDSIGPQHF.

Of note for this clonotype: A read error may explain this, as a much larger clone is one base away. The genes are TRBV5-1 and TRBJ2-7; no clear D. Near its end, the DNA agrees better with TRBJ2-5, so the J call may be wrong. CDR3 length: 15 amino acids. Germline V gives CDR1 SGHRS, CDR2 YFSETQ. The CDR3 region is CASSLGPKVVGTQYF. The CDR3 nucleotides read TGCGCCAGCAGCTTGGGACCCAAAGTCGTAGGGACCCAGTACTTC.

The genes are TRBV15 and TRBJ2-3; tentatively, D is TRBD1 (7 bases). Germline CDR1 LNHNV, CDR2 YYDKDF (reference sequence). The CDR3 sequence is 16 residues long. Trimming left V 6 bases short and J 3 bases short, with 19 bases between. The CDR3 DNA reads as TGTGCCACCAGGGGCGAGATGACAGGGAGGACAGATACGCAGTATTTT. Translated: CATRGEMTGRTDTQYF.

The chain employs TRBV27 and TRBJ2-7; D may be TRBD1 (6 bases). Trimming left V 3 bases short and J 2 bases short, with 11 bases between. The CDR3 covers 14 residues. Germline assignment: CDR1 MNHEY and CDR2 SMNVEV (reference sequence). Written as DNA, the CDR3 is TGTGCCAGCAGTTTGGACTGGGGGCCCTACGAGCAGTACTTC. This translates into CASSLDWGPYEQYF.

This rearrangement joins TRBV6-4 to TRBJ2-2; D is unclear. Germline V gene sequence: CDR1 MRHNA, CDR2 SNTAGT. Trimming pared 6 bases from V and 6 bases from J, leaving 14 bases between. The CDR3 totals 14 residues. CDR3 sequence (DNA): TGTGCCAGCAGCAAGGACGGCCGGCCCGGGGAGCTGTTTTTT. Its protein product is CASSKDGRPGELFF.

The sample holds a few counts of this clonotype. The genes are TRBV10-2 and TRBJ1-5, with 8 bases aligning to TRBD1. This CDR3 region has 15 residues. Germline assignment: CDR1 WSHSY and CDR2 SAAADI. V gave up 6 bases and J gave up 5 bases; unmatched junction bases: 9. The CDR3 DNA follows: TGCGCCAGCAGGCGGACAGGGAGCGCCGATCAGCCCCAGCATTTT. This sequence encodes CASRRTGSADQPQHF.

This chain joins TRBV2 and TRBJ1-1, with TRBD1 identical over 7 bases. Looked up from germline, CDR1 is SNHLY and CDR2 is FYNNEI. The CDR3 runs 16 residues. V was pared by 7 bases and J by 1 base, with 12 bases of the junction left unmatched. This CDR3 is CASIRGRQGENTEAFF. CDR3 DNA sequence: TGTGCCAGCATCAGGGGCCGGCAGGGGGAGAACACTGAAGCTTTCTTT. Based on the CDR3 plus reference TRBV2 and TRBJ1-1, the full variable domain is EPEVTQTPSHQVTQMGQEVILRCVPISNHLYFYWYRQILGQKVEFLVSFYNNEISEKSEIFDDQFSVERPDGSNFTLKIRSTKLEDSAMYFCASIRGRQGENTEAFFGQGTRLTVV.

V gene TRBV4-3 combines with J gene TRBJ2-6, with D maybe TRBD2 (6 bases). This CDR3 is built from 16 residues. Trimming stripped 3 bases from V and 3 bases from J, with 12 bases between. Germline CDR1 reads LGHNA; CDR2 reads YSLEER. The CDR3 sequence: CASSHESGGGANVLTF. CDR3 DNA sequence: TGCGCCAGCAGCCATGAATCCGGGGGTGGGGCCAACGTCCTGACTTTC.

This clonotype came up once. J is TRBJ1-5 and V is TRBV4-3; D is unclear. Germline assignment: CDR1 LGHNA and CDR2 YSLEER. This CDR3 has 18 amino acids. V lost 3 bases to trimming and J lost 0 bases, with 18 bases between them. As DNA, the CDR3 is TGCGCCAGCAGCCATGATTTGTGGGGAGGCCTTAGCAATCAGCCCCAGCATTTT. Encoded protein: CASSHDLWGGLSNQPQHF.

The chain links TRBV28 to TRBJ2-7, with D uncertain. Germline CDR1 is MDHEN and CDR2 is SYDVKM. The CDR3 length is 14 residues. V shed 4 bases and J shed 6 bases, with 16 bases lying between them. The chain's CDR3 is CASSYRRAVSEQYF. DNA of the CDR3: TGTGCCAGCAGTTACCGACGGGCCGTCTCCGAGCAGTACTTC. Using reference TRBV28 and TRBJ2-7 for the parts outside the CDR3, the full variable domain is DVKVTQSSRYLVKRTGEKVFLECVQDMDHENMFWYRQDPGLGLRLIYFSYDVKMKEKGDIPEGYSVSREKKERFSLILESASTNQTSMYLCASSYRRAVSEQYFGPGTRLTVT.

Concerning this clonotype itself: Compared with germline, one end of the junction differs, possibly owing to a read error. The chain combines TRBV7-9 with TRBJ1-1; D is perhaps TRBD1 (5 bases). Germline V gene data show CDR1 as SEHNR and CDR2 as FQNEAQ (reference sequence). The CDR3 runs to 15 residues. CDR3 amino acids: CATPLAGISNTEALF. Written as DNA, the CDR3 is TGTGCCACCCCTCTCGCAGGGATCTCGAACACTGAAGCTCTCTTT.